The T cell receptor (beta chain) under discussion was sequenced for a study of identical twins listed by TCRdb under 2016. Notes on the research overall: TCR alpha and beta repertoires from monozygotic twins, unrelated adults of various ages and cord blood were deep-sequenced to test whether fetal clonotypes persist. To rule out contamination, replicate twin experiments were performed at different times with different library preparation protocols.

Every donor was a healthy Caucasian. The twin cohort consisted of three pairs of female monozygotic twins, all aged roughly 18 to 30 years. Peripheral blood mononuclear cells were the source from which RNA for the TCR libraries was isolated. The paper's findings and limits, for the study overall: Zero-insertion analyses could be partly confounded by invariant T cells such as MAIT and iNKT, although diverse VJ usage argued against such confounding for most clonotypes. Abundant cord blood beta clonotypes had fewer insertions, young adult naive repertoires showed a similar but weaker trend, and memory repertoires showed no such trend. Because the same donors could not be followed over many years, the conclusions relied on cross-sectional statistical analysis. The excess sharing between twins in beta out-of-frame sequences was weaker because fewer shared sequences reduced the signal-to-noise ratio. In monozygotic twins, recombination models systematically underestimated out-of-frame TCR alpha sharing, but the models matched the sharing seen between unrelated individuals. Compared with coincidental sharing between unrelated individuals, out-of-frame TCR alpha sequences shared between twins had an excess of sequences with low generation probability.

The library was made by 5' RACE. The reads were generated on an Illumina HiSeq 2000. Template switching introduced a universal primer binding site; the final cDNA contained a unique molecular identifier, enabling accurate counting of TCR cDNA molecules. First-strand cDNA for TCR alpha and beta chains was synthesized from specific primers in the conserved constant-segment region. To control for contamination, every cDNA library was double barcoded, receiving both a SMART-Mk sample barcode and Illumina barcodes. TruSeq adapter sequences, together with Illumina sample barcodes, were added in two successive PCR steps. The TCR alpha and beta cDNA libraries were sequenced on the Illumina HiSeq platform using custom primers. In the authors' own workflow: MiGEC was used to process raw reads and extract unique molecular identifiers, and MiXCR was used to find CDR3 positions. Recombination models were inferred per individual with the repgenHMM and IGoR tools using an EM algorithm. The analysis of shared clonotypes was done with the tcR package in R, with sharing normalized by the product of cloneset sizes. To study raw recombination free of thymic and clonal selection effects, out-of-frame nonproductive sequences were analyzed. Using fastp at Q25 and MiXCR, TCRdb reprocessed the public reads and kept productive beta chains. Rows are unified per CDR3 protein, each entry keeping the most common DNA and genes. The authors' filters were not applied to this entry. Across this sample there are just under 650,000 distinct CDR3 sequences, with roughly 6.6% seen only once. Approximately 1.5% of the sample lies in the top ten.

This clonotype came up many times. No antigen is known for it. No base qualities exist here, and no much larger clone lies one base off it. The CDR3 starts with the cysteine, ends with the phenylalanine, and has 15 residues. Only the CDR3 region is kept as DNA, spanning 45 bases read in frame from base 1. The junction shows trimming of 6 bases on V and 1 base on J, and the gene matches do not reach 5 bases of it. CDR1 is given as MNHNS and CDR2 as SASEGT, both from the germline V gene. The sample was also reused in another study, on yellow fever vaccine responses in identical twins. The second study, in turn, reports: The authors reported that the T cell response to vaccination in identical twins appeared partly convergent and partly personalized. The study precisely tracked vaccine-responding T cell clones in identical twins.

The chain was built from TRBV6-1 and TRBJ2-2; TRBD1 agrees with 7 junctional bases. Sequenced: PBMCs. The TCR sequence derives from a woman between 18 and 29 years old in good health. The CDR3 protein is CASSRNRGNTGELFF. The nucleotide sequence is TGTGCCAGCAGCCGAAACAGGGGGAACACCGGGGAGCTGTTTTTT.